This T cell receptor beta chain was captured by sequencing in a study of human T cells and chemical hapten exposure. Study background: Skin on the upper inner arm, 2 cm by 2 cm in size, was sensitized with 2% DPC. Points from the study as a whole: Sensitizing with DPC caused no change in TCRs above 1 in 1000 frequency. Large CDR3 similarity clusters arose significantly more often from expanded TCRs than from controls.

In this sample, this clonotype turned up many times. Its antigen is not identified. Time point given: patch test 1, 2 weeks after DPC sensitization. Treatment described: therapeutic diphenylcyclopropenone sensitization with weekly scalp DPC. Trimming took 0 bases from V and 0 from J, leaving 5 bases between them. CDR3 size: 14 residues. Germline V gene lookup returns CDR1 SNHLY and CDR2 FYNNEI. TCRdb recomputed calls from the RACE reads with MiXCR, one row per CDR3 protein. The table shows some 120,000 distinct CDR3 sequences, with over 10% occurring only once. The source is a woman in her forties or fifties with alopecia areata. Some clones in this sample may be carry-over from other donors' samples. The rearrangement uses TRBV2 and TRBJ1-1, with D unclear. This specimen was whole blood, taken in connection with sensitization to the hapten diphenylcyclopropenone (DPC). This chain's CDR3 is CASSEAEMNTEAFF. The CDR3 nucleotides read TGTGCCAGCAGTGAAGCGGAGATGAACACTGAAGCTTTCTTT. The whole variable domain, remainder taken from reference TRBV2 and TRBJ1-1, is EPEVTQTPSHQVTQMGQEVILRCVPISNHLYFYWYRQILGQKVEFLVSFYNNEISEKSEIFDDQFSVERPDGSNFTLKIRSTKLEDSAMYFCASSEAEMNTEAFFGQGTRLTVV.